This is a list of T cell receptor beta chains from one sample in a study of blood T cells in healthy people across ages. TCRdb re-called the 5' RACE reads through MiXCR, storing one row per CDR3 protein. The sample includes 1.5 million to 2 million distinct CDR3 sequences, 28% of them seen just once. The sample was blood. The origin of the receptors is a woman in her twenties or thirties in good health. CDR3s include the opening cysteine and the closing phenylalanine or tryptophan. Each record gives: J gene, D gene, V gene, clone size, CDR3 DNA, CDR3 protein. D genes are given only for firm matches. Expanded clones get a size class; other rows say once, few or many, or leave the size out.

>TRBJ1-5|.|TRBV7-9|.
TGTGCCAGCAGCTTAGGAGGCCAGTTCAATCAGCCCCAGCATTTT
CASSLGGQFNQPQHF
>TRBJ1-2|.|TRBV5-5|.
TGTGCCAGCAGCTTCCGGGAGGAGAATGGCTACACCTTC
CASSFREENGYTF
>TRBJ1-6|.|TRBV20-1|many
TGCAGTGCTAGGGAGACGATTAATTCACCCCTCCACTTT
CSARETINSPLHF
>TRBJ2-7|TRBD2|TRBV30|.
TGTGCCTGGAGTGAGGGACTAGAGATATACGAGCAGTACTTC
CAWSEGLEIYEQYF
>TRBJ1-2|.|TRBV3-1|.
TGTGCCAGCAGCCAGCAACTACAGGGTAACTATGGCTACACCTTC
CASSQQLQGNYGYTF
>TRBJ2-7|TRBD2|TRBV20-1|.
TGCAGTGCGGCGGCCCCTAGCGGGGGACCCTACGAGCAGTACTTC
CSAAAPSGGPYEQYF
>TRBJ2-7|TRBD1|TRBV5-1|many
TGCGCCAGCAGCTTAATCCCCGGGACAGGGTTCAACGAGCAGTACTTC
CASSLIPGTGFNEQYF
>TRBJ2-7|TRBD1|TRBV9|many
TGTGCCAGCAGCGAGGGACAGGGGGAGGCCTACGAGCAGTACTTC
CASSEGQGEAYEQYF
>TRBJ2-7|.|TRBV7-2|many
TGTGCCAGCAGCTTGGCTCCAACGGGACGGACGGTTTCTTACGAGCAGTACTTC
CASSLAPTGRTVSYEQYF
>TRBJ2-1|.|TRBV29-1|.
TGCAGCGTTGGACTAGTATCCTACAATGAGCAGTTCTTC
CSVGLVSYNEQFF
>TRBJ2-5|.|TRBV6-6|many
TGTGCCAGCAGTTACTCGGGGAAGGGACGGACGCAAGAGACCCAGTACTTC
CASSYSGKGRTQETQYF
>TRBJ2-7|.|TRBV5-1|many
TGCGCCAGCAGCTTACAACAGTTCCCCTACGAGCAGTACTTC
CASSLQQFPYEQYF
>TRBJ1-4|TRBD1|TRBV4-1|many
TGCGCCAGCAGCCTCAGGGGGTTGACTAATGAAAAACTGTTTTTT
CASSLRGLTNEKLFF
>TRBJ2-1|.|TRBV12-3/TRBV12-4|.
TGTGCCAGCAGTGTGGATTTTGTACAGGGCTGGGATGAGCAGTTCTTC
CASSVDFVQGWDEQFF
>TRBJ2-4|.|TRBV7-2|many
TGTGCCAGCAGCTTAGGTCTCCAGGGTGTTCAGTACTTC
CASSLGLQGVQYF
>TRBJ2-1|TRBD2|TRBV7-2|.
TGTGCCAGCAGCTTATGGCGCGGACTAGCGTCAAACAATGAGCAGTTCTTC
CASSLWRGLASNNEQFF
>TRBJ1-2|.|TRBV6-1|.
TGTGCCAGCAGTCTAATTTATGGAGGGAACGACGGCTACACCTTC
CASSLIYGGNDGYTF
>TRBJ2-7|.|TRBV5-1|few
TGCGTCAGCAGTTGGGGTGGCGAGCAGTACTTC
CVSSWGGEQYF
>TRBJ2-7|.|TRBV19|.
TGTGCCAGTAGTCTTGTGACTTACAATGAGCAGTACTTC
CASSLVTYNEQYF
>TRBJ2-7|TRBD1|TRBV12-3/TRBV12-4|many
TGTGCCAGCAGTCCCCGGGACAGGGGCTACGAGCAGTACTTC
CASSPRDRGYEQYF
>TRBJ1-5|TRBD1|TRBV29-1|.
TGCAGCGTTATTGAAACGGGACAGCGAAGTCAGCCCCAGCATTTT
CSVIETGQRSQPQHF
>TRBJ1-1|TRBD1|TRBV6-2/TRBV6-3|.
TGTGCCAGTCAGACAGGGATGAACACTGAAGCTTTCTTT
CASQTGMNTEAFF
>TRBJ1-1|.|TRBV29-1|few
TGCAGCGCCGAGGGGGGGCTGGACACTGAAGCTTTCTTT
CSAEGGLDTEAFF
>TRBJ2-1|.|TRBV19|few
TGTGCCAGTAGTATTGGGTCTAGCCCCTACAATGAGCAGTTCTTC
CASSIGSSPYNEQFF
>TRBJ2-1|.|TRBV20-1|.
TGCAGTGCCCCCCGACTAGACTCCTACAATGAGCAGTTCTTC
CSAPRLDSYNEQFF
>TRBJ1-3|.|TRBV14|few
TGTGCCAGCAGCCAGGTACACGGGACGGGATCTGGAAACACCATATATTTT
CASSQVHGTGSGNTIYF
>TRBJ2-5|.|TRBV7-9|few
TGTGCCAGCAGCGCAAATGGGGGGCCTAGACAAGAGACCCAGTACTTC
CASSANGGPRQETQYF
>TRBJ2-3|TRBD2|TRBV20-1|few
TGCAGTGCTAGTGCTAGCGGGGTCCAGGGTACGCAGTATTTT
CSASASGVQGTQYF
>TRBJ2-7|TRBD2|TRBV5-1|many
TGCGCCAGCAGCTCGGACTGGGAGGGGAACGAGCAGTACTTC
CASSSDWEGNEQYF
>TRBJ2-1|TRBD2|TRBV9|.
TGTGCCAGCAGCGGGGGGGGACTAGCAAGCGGCGAGCAGTTCTTC
CASSGGGLASGEQFF
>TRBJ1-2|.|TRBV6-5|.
TGTGCCAGCAGTGTTCAGGGGAGCTATAACTATGGCTACACCTTC
CASSVQGSYNYGYTF